A selection of T cell receptor beta chains follows, all from one sample in a study of blood T cell repertoires in COVID-19. Sequenced by immunoSEQ multiplex PCR; TCRdb stores in-frame clones only, minus some. Here the sample spans about 150,000 clones, approximately 91% being singletons. The sequencing sample was made of peripheral blood. Every receptor here comes from a human donor in a cohort sampled during active COVID-19. Each CDR3 is given with its conserved first and last residue. Fields, in order: CDR3 DNA, CDR3 protein, V gene, J gene, D gene, clone size. D genes are given only for firm matches. Size is omitted from some rows. Given values are once, few, many or a class for expanded clones.

TGTGCCAGCAGCCCTTTACAGGGGGGGGAGACCCAGTACTTC,CASSPLQGGETQYF,TRBV3-1/TRBV3-2,TRBJ2-5,.,once
TGTGCCAGCAGTTTATCGTCTAGCCTTCCACCCCCGCAGTTCTTC,CASSLSSSLPPPQFF,TRBV27,TRBJ2-1,.,.
TGTGCCAGCAGCCAGGGTGGGATGAGCTATGGCTACACCTTC,CASSQGGMSYGYTF,TRBV9,TRBJ1-2,.,.
TGTGCCTGGAGGGGGCTGGGGAGCAATCAGCCCCAGCATTTT,CAWRGLGSNQPQHF,TRBV30,TRBJ1-5,.,.
TGTGCCAGCAGTGTCACCAGGGGAACGGGTATTTCACCCCTCCACTTT,CASSVTRGTGISPLHF,TRBV6-1,TRBJ1-6,.,.
TGCAGCGTTGAACCGCAGGAGGGCGGGAGCACAGATACGCAGTATTTT,CSVEPQEGGSTDTQYF,TRBV29-1,TRBJ2-3,.,.
TGTGCCAGCAGTACGCCAGGCGAGCTCTATGGCTACACCTTC,CASSTPGELYGYTF,TRBV6-5,TRBJ1-2,.,.
TGTGCCAGCAGTCCCGGGACTAGCGGGAGAGCCAAAAACATTCAGTACTTC,CASSPGTSGRAKNIQYF,TRBV6-6,TRBJ2-4,TRBD2,.
TGTGCCAGCAGTTGGCAGGGCTATGGCTACACCTTC,CASSWQGYGYTF,TRBV9,TRBJ1-2,.,.
TGTGCCAGCAGCCAAGCCGGGACACCTGGAAACACCATATATTTT,CASSQAGTPGNTIYF,TRBV3-1/TRBV3-2,TRBJ1-3,.,.
TGTGCCAGCAGCAATAGACAGGGTTCTTCCTACGAGCAGTACTTC,CASSNRQGSSYEQYF,TRBV7-9,TRBJ2-7,TRBD1,.
TGTGCCAGTAGGGATAAGGGGGGACAGGTATATAGTCAGCCCCAGCATTTT,CASRDKGGQVYSQPQHF,TRBV19,TRBJ1-5,TRBD1,.
TGTGCCAGTTCGGGAAACGGTGCTAACACCGGGGAGCTGTTTTTT,CASSGNGANTGELFF,TRBV19,TRBJ2-2,.,.
TGTGCCATCAGTGAAACCCCGAGCCGGGGGACCCAGTACTTC,CAISETPSRGTQYF,TRBV10-3,TRBJ2-5,.,once
TGCAGCGTTGTTCCGGGAATAGGCACAGATACGCAGTATTTT,CSVVPGIGTDTQYF,TRBV29-1,TRBJ2-3,.,.
TGTGCCAGCAGCCCACAGGGGGAGTGGGGCCAGCCCCAGCATTTT,CASSPQGEWGQPQHF,TRBV5-5,TRBJ1-5,TRBD1,.
TGCGCCAGCAGCCGCATGGCGGGTTCTTTGTACGAGCAGTACTTC,CASSRMAGSLYEQYF,TRBV4-3,TRBJ2-7,.,.
TGTGCCAGCAGCGTCGAAGGGACAGCTAATTCACCCCTCCACTTT,CASSVEGTANSPLHF,TRBV9,TRBJ1-6,TRBD1,once
TGCGCCAGCAGTGAGTCTCCAGGGAACACCGGGGAGCTGTTTTTT,CASSESPGNTGELFF,TRBV10-2,TRBJ2-2,.,.
TGTGCCAGCAGCTTGGGGACAGGATATTCCTACGAGCAGTACTTC,CASSLGTGYSYEQYF,TRBV5-8,TRBJ2-7,TRBD1,.
TGTGCCAGCAGAACGGGGGGAATTAAAAACATTCAGTACTTC,CASRTGGIKNIQYF,TRBV6-5,TRBJ2-4,TRBD2,.
TGCGCCAGCAGCTTGGGCGGGACTAGCGGGAGGGATGAGCAGTTCTTC,CASSLGGTSGRDEQFF,TRBV5-1,TRBJ2-1,TRBD2,.
TGTGCCAGCAGCCAATCTTCAACGGGGGACGGGGAAAAACTGTTTTTT,CASSQSSTGDGEKLFF,TRBV4-2,TRBJ1-4,.,.
TGTGCCAGCAGTCTTCCTGCCTTGACTGGCGGGAGGAATGAGCAGTTCTTC,CASSLPALTGGRNEQFF,TRBV28,TRBJ2-1,TRBD2,.
TGTGCCAGCAGCCGGGGGGCTAGCGTTTCCTACGAGCAGTACTTC,CASSRGASVSYEQYF,TRBV7-2,TRBJ2-7,.,.
TGTGCCAGCAGCAGTTACCAGGGGGCCAACGTCCTGACTTTC,CASSSYQGANVLTF,TRBV12-1,TRBJ2-6,.,.
TGTGCCTGGAAATTCCAGGGGATAGAGACCCAGTACTTC,CAWKFQGIETQYF,TRBV30,TRBJ2-5,.,.
TGTGCCAGCAGCTTCTTCGGCACAGGTCCAATCGATGAGCAGTTCTTC,CASSFFGTGPIDEQFF,TRBV5-5,TRBJ2-1,.,.
TGCGCCAGCAGCCTAGCGGGAGGGTGGGATACGCAGTATTTT,CASSLAGGWDTQYF,TRBV5-1,TRBJ2-3,TRBD2,.
TGTGCCACCAGCCCACCGGGACAGGCTTCGCATGAGCAGTTCTTC,CATSPPGQASHEQFF,TRBV24-1,TRBJ2-1,TRBD1,.
TGTGCCAGCAGCTATAGCGGGGGGGCGAATGAGCAGTTCTTC,CASSYSGGANEQFF,TRBV7-3,TRBJ2-1,TRBD2,.
TGTGCCAGCAGTTTAGGTGGGGGGGGACTGGAAGCTTTCTTT,CASSLGGGGLEAFF,TRBV28,TRBJ1-1,.,.
TGTGCCAGTAGTACCCACCGGGGATACTACAATGAGCAGTTCTTC,CASSTHRGYYNEQFF,TRBV19,TRBJ2-1,.,.
TGTGCCAGCTCACCCAGGGAAACAGATACGCAGTATTTT,CASSPRETDTQYF,TRBV18,TRBJ2-3,.,.
TGTGCCAGCTCACCACCCTACAGGGGACACAACACTGAGGAGCTGTTTTTT,CASSPPYRGHNTEELFF,TRBV18,TRBJ2-2,TRBD1,.
TGTGCCAGCAGCCCGGGACTGAGGGACACTGAAGCTTTCTTT,CASSPGLRDTEAFF,TRBV7-8,TRBJ1-1,.,.
TGTGCCAGCAGCTGGGGACTCTACACAGATACGCAGTATTTT,CASSWGLYTDTQYF,TRBV7-2,TRBJ2-3,.,.
TGCGCCAGCAGTCTGAAGGATCGACACCAGTACTTC,CASSLKDRHQYF,TRBV5-1,TRBJ2-5,.,.
TGTGCCAGCAGTCGGACAGGGGGCCTCGGGGAGCTGTTTTTT,CASSRTGGLGELFF,TRBV6-6,TRBJ2-2,TRBD1,.
TGCGCCAGCAGCCTATCCGGGACAGGGCAATTCGCAACTAATGAAAAACTGTTTTTT,CASSLSGTGQFATNEKLFF,TRBV4-3,TRBJ1-4,TRBD1,.
TGTGCCACCAGTGAGGCTAGCAGCCCAACGAGGAAGCAGTTCTTC,CATSEASSPTRKQFF,TRBV24-1,TRBJ2-1,.,.
TGCGCCAGCAGCGAACTTGGGACAGGGTGGAATTCACCCCTCCACTTT,CASSELGTGWNSPLHF,TRBV5-1,TRBJ1-6,TRBD1,.
TGTGCCAGCAGCCCGACTAGCGGTGGGGAGACCCAGTACTTC,CASSPTSGGETQYF,TRBV7-9,TRBJ2-5,TRBD2,once
TGTGCCAGCAGCTTGACTAGGAATTTAAACACCGGGGAGCTGTTTTTT,CASSLTRNLNTGELFF,TRBV7-3,TRBJ2-2,.,.
TGTGCCAGCACCCGAAGCGGACAGGGGGTGGATTCACCCCTCCACTTT,CASTRSGQGVDSPLHF,TRBV9,TRBJ1-6,TRBD1,.
TGTGCCAGCAGTCGACAGGGGGTCTCAGGCACAGATACGCAGTATTTT,CASSRQGVSGTDTQYF,TRBV3-1/TRBV3-2,TRBJ2-3,TRBD1,.
TGTGCCAGCAGTGAATCCCGGACTAGCGGGTTGAGCTCCTACAATGAGCAGTTCTTC,CASSESRTSGLSSYNEQFF,TRBV2,TRBJ2-1,TRBD2,.
TGTGCCAGCAGTAACAGGGAGAATCAGCCCCAGCATTTT,CASSNRENQPQHF,TRBV4-2,TRBJ1-5,.,.